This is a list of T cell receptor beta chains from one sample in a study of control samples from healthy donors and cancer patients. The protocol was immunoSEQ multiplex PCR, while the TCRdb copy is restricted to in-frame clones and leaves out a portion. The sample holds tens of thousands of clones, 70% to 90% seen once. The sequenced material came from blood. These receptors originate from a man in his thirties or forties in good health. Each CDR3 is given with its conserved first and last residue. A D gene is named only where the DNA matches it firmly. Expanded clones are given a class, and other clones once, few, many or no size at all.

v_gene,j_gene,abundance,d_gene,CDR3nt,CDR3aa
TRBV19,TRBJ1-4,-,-,TGTGCCAGTAGTATCTATATTAATGAAAAACTGTTTTTT,CASSIYINEKLFF
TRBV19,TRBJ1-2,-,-,TGTGCCATCCATACAGGGAGTGGCTACACCTTC,CAIHTGSGYTF
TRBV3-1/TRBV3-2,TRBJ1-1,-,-,TGTGCCAGCAGCCTTGTACGGTGGGGGCCAGGTACTGAAGCTTTCTTT,CASSLVRWGPGTEAFF
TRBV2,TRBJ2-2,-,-,TGTGCCAGCAGACCCGTAGCGACCGGGGAGCTGTTTTTT,CASRPVATGELFF
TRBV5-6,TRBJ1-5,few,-,TGTGCCAGCAGCTTGGGGGTCGGAAATCAGCCCCAGCATTTT,CASSLGVGNQPQHF
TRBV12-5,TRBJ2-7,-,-,TGTGCTAGTGGTTTGGACCAAGAGCAGTACTTC,CASGLDQEQYF
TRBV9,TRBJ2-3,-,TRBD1,TGTGCCAGCAGACCCACAGGGGGCCTGGTCACAAAGTCAGATACGCAGTATTTT,CASRPTGGLVTKSDTQYF
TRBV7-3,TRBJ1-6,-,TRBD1,TGTGCCAGCAGCTTAAAGGGACAGGGAACACCCCTCCACTTT,CASSLKGQGTPLHF
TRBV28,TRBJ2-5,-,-,TGTGCCAGCAGTCTCACGAGGAGGGAGACCCAGTACTTC,CASSLTRRETQYF
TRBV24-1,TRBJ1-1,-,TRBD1,TGTGCCACCAGTGACCTGACAGGGCCACCGAACACTGAAGCTTTCTTT,CATSDLTGPPNTEAFF
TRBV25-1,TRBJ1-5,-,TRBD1,TGTGCCAGCAGTGACAACAGGGGTGGACGCAATCAGCCCCAGCATTTT,CASSDNRGGRNQPQHF
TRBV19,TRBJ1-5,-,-,TGTGCCAGTAGTATGGGGGGGGCTGGACAGCCCCAGCATTTT,CASSMGGAGQPQHF
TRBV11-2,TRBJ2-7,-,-,TGTGCCAGCAGCTTCGGTCTCGGCGGACCCTACGAGCAGTACTTC,CASSFGLGGPYEQYF
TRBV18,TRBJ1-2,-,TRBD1,TGTGCCAGCTCACTTCTGACAGGGGAATATGGCTACACCTTC,CASSLLTGEYGYTF
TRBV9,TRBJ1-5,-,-,TGTGCCAGCAGCGTAGGCAGCAATCAGCCCCAGCATTTT,CASSVGSNQPQHF
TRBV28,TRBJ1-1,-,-,TGTGCCAGCAGTTTTAGACCGACTGAAGCTTTCTTT,CASSFRPTEAFF
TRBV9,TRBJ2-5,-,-,TGTGCCAGCAGCGTGGGAGGGGGCTTATATCTGGAGACCCAGTACTTC,CASSVGGGLYLETQYF
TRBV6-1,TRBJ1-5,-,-,TGTGCCAGCAGTGAGGGGAGAGGTCAGCCCCAGCATTTT,CASSEGRGQPQHF
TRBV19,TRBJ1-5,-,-,TGTGCCAGTAGTATAAATATGGGGGACAATCAGCCCCAGCATTTT,CASSINMGDNQPQHF
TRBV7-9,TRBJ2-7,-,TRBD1,TGTGCCAGCAGCTGGGGGGGGACAGGGCGCTACGAGCAGTACTTC,CASSWGGTGRYEQYF
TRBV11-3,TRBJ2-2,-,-,TGTGCCAGCAGCTTAGATTTTCCACAGGAGGGGACCGGGGAGCTGTTTTTT,CASSLDFPQEGTGELFF
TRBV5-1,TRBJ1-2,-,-,TGCGCCAGCACCGTTGGCAGTGGCTATGGCTACACCTTC,CASTVGSGYGYTF